These 21 T cell receptor beta chains were all obtained from the same sample, sequenced in a study of regulatory T cells in long-lasting Graves disease. Time point specified: persistent/refractory GD, antithyroid drugs over 5 years with positive TRAb. TCR sequences were obtained from RNA taken from PBMCs. For TCR beta, libraries came from iRepertoire HTBI primers and Arm-PCR of CDR3 regions. TCRdb recomputed calls from the multiplex PCR reads with MiXCR, one row per CDR3 protein. This sample carries under 350,000 distinct CDR3 sequences, roughly 21% of them seen once, and the ten largest clones take about 61%. This specimen was peripheral blood mononuclear cells (PBMCs), taken when the disease was refractory, from a patient treated with antithyroid drugs. The receptors here all came from a female donor with Graves disease.

This clonotype came up many times. The chain is built from TRBV7-2 and TRBJ2-7; no clear D. The CDR3 is 17 residues long. V lost 1 base and J lost 4, with 20 bases in between. Germline V gene lookup returns CDR1 SGHTA and CDR2 FQGNSA. CDR3: CASSLGDGGVITYEQYF. The CDR3 coding sequence is TGTGCCAGCAGCTTAGGGGATGGTGGCGTTATCACATACGAGCAGTACTTC.

A note on this clonotype: A much larger clone differs by one base, so this may be a read error. The chain has TRBV6-1 and TRBJ2-7; 13 bases match TRBD2. This CDR3 has 13 amino acids. The germline V gene encodes CDR1 MNHNS and CDR2 SASEGT. V was pared by 8 bases and J by 2 bases, with 0 bases of the junction left unmatched. The CDR3 sequence: CASGLAGAYEQYF. CDR3 bases: TGTGCCAGCGGACTAGCGGGGGCCTACGAGCAGTACTTC.

The rearrangement links TRBV18 to TRBJ1-2; a weak D match, TRBD1 (5 bases). This CDR3 spans 15 amino acids. Germline CDR1 is KGHSH and CDR2 is LQKENI. The V gene lost 3 bases and the J gene lost 7 bases, with 18 bases spanning the gap. The CDR3 coding sequence is TGTGCCAGCTCACCCTCCATGACCAGGGACGGTGGCTACACCTTC. It codes for CASSPSMTRDGGYTF.

In its sample, this clonotype was seen many times. The chain recombines TRBV20-1 with TRBJ2-5; 10 bases are shared with TRBD2. V shed 5 bases and J 2 bases; nucleotides not matched to a gene: 11. Germline values: CDR1 DFQATT, CDR2 SNEGSKA (reference sequence). This CDR3 has 16 residues. This CDR3 is CSALPGLAASQETQYF. The CDR3 coding sequence is TGCAGTGCTCTTCCCGGACTAGCGGCGAGTCAAGAGACCCAGTACTTC.

J is TRBJ2-7 and V is TRBV3-1; D is unresolved. The CDR3 sequence is 14 residues long. The germline gives CDR1 LGHDT, CDR2 YNNKEL (reference sequence). V was clipped by 0 bases and J by 0 bases, with 6 bases between them. The CDR3 sequence is CASSQEKHSYEQYF. The CDR3 DNA sequence: TGTGCCAGCAGCCAAGAGAAGCACTCCTACGAGCAGTACTTC.

CDR3 loop: CASSLVSASGGYEQYF. The CDR3 DNA follows: TGTGCCAGCAGCTTAGTGTCGGCTAGCGGGGGCTACGAGCAGTACTTC. The chain is built from TRBV7-9 and TRBJ2-7, with 10 bases fitting TRBD2. Germline V gene sequence: CDR1 SEHNR, CDR2 FQNEAQ (reference sequence). Unmatched junction bases numbered 6, after V lost 1 base and J lost 3 bases. CDR3 length equals 16 residues.

The chain uses TRBV5-1 and TRBJ2-5; TRBD1 matches at 8 bases. Germline CDR1 and CDR2: SGHRS and YFSETQ. The trim removed 4 bases at V and 5 bases at J, leaving 7 bases unmatched. The CDR3 covers 14 residues. In nucleotides, the CDR3 is TGCGCCAGCAGCACCAAGACAGGGGTGGAGACCCAGTACTTC. Translation gives CASSTKTGVETQYF.

This clonotype has at least ten counts. This sequence joins TRBV28 and TRBJ2-2, with 9 bases aligning to TRBD2. Trimming cost V 5 bases and J 3 bases; bases outside gene matches: 7. Germline V gives CDR1 MDHEN, CDR2 SYDVKM. The CDR3 sequence is 16 residues long. The CDR3 loop reads CASSPAREGYTGELFF. CDR3 in DNA: TGTGCCAGCAGTCCCGCGCGGGAGGGGTACACCGGGGAGCTGTTTTTT.

The CDR3 coding sequence is TGTGCCAGCAGTTACTCCCAGGGGGGGGTCCTACGGAATGAGCAGTTCTTC. Amino acids: CASSYSQGGVLRNEQFF. V gene TRBV6-8 combines with J gene TRBJ2-1; D tentatively reads TRBD1 or TRBD2 (7 bases each). Per germline, CDR1 MNHGY and CDR2 SAAAGT. Trimming took off 0 bases at V and 7 bases at J, with 19 bases between the two ends. CDR3 size: 17 residues.

In this sample, this clonotype turned up many times. This chain links TRBV28 with TRBJ2-7; TRBD2 is a possible D gene (7 bases). V lost 11 bases to trimming and J lost 4 bases, with 15 bases between them. This CDR3 region has 12 residues. The germline CDR1 and CDR2 sequences are MDHEN and SYDVKM. CDR3 DNA sequence: TGTGCCTGGGGGGGGGGGCGGTACGAGCAGTACTTC. It specifies CAWGGGRYEQYF.

This clonotype came up many times. The chain is built from TRBV6-1 and TRBJ1-1; D gene unclear. Trimming cost V 6 bases and J 4 bases, with 9 bases left between them. This CDR3 has 12 residues. Germline V gives CDR1 MNHNS, CDR2 SASEGT. CDR3 DNA sequence: TGTGCCAGCAGGGTATTGGGCACTGAAGCTTTCTTT. Protein sequence: CASRVLGTEAFF.

This clonotype was counted many times. The gene calls are TRBV30 and TRBJ2-7, with 8 positions matching TRBD1. CDR1 is GTSNPN, CDR2 SVGIG, per germline (reference sequence). J was trimmed by 8 bases and V by 6 bases; bases with no gene match: 6. The CDR3 length is 11 residues. The CDR3 bases are TGTGCCTGTCGTGGACAGGGCCAGCAGTACTTC. Translated: CACRGQGQQYF.

This clonotype was picked up a small number of times. One end of the junction fails to match germline, which may point to a read error. The rearrangement links TRBV14 to TRBJ2-5, with D hard to call. The CDR3 runs 13 residues. CDR1 is SGHDN and CDR2 is FVKESK in the germline V gene. CDR3 amino acids: CASSQGPRETQYF. The CDR3 DNA reads as TGCGCCAGCAGCCAAGGACCCCGGGAGACCCAGTACTTC.

The sample holds many counts of this clonotype. V is TRBV28 and J is TRBJ1-1; D unresolved. Germline loops: CDR1 MDHEN, CDR2 SYDVKM. The CDR3 spans 12 residues. Between the trimmed V and J ends, which lost 3 bases and 5 bases, there was a span of 7 bases. The CDR3, as DNA: TGTGCCAGCAGTTTGCGACCGACTGAAGCTTTCTTT. This gives the protein CASSLRPTEAFF.

This clonotype was picked up many times. The J gene is TRBJ1-1, the V gene TRBV5-8, with D unresolved. The germline V and J ends were trimmed by 3 bases and 4 bases, with 16 bases remaining between them. Germline V gene lookup returns CDR1 SGHTS and CDR2 YDEGEE. CDR3 length: 15 amino acids. The CDR3 spells CASSSGTQLATEAFF. The CDR3 DNA reads as TGTGCCAGCAGCTCGGGCACGCAGCTCGCCACTGAAGCTTTCTTT.

The chain recombines TRBV24-1 with TRBJ2-7; D is undetermined. This CDR3 has 12 residues. The V gene's germline CDR1 is KGHDR and CDR2 SFDVKD. Deletions cut 1 base from V and 4 bases from J, with 4 bases between. This CDR3 is CATSDFGYEQYF. The CDR3, as DNA: TGTGCCACCAGTGATTTCGGGTACGAGCAGTACTTC.

This clonotype was seen a few times. The chain recombines TRBV29-1 with TRBJ2-2, with TRBD2 matching 8 bases. CDR1 and CDR2 from the germline V gene are SQVTM and ANQGSEA. Trimming cost V 7 bases and J 2 bases; bases outside gene matches: 9. The CDR3 covers 15 residues. In DNA, the CDR3 is TGCAGCGCATTACAAGCGGGAGATAACACCGGGGAGCTGTTTTTT. The encoded protein is CSALQAGDNTGELFF.

This clonotype was counted between two and nine times. The chain carries TRBV11-2 and TRBJ2-3; 13 bases match TRBD2. There are 17 residues in the CDR3. Germline-derived CDR1 and CDR2 are SGHAT and FQNNGV. The trim removed 5 bases at V and 3 bases at J, leaving 8 bases unmatched. This chain's CDR3 is CASSHGLAGVITDTQYF. The CDR3 bases are TGTGCCAGCAGCCACGGACTAGCGGGAGTTATAACAGATACGCAGTATTTT.

This chain joins TRBV6-2 or TRBV6-3 and TRBJ2-5; 7 bases are shared with TRBD1. The J segment lost 4 bases and the V segment lost 7 bases, leaving 12 bases of the junction unmatched. Germline CDR1 MNHEY, CDR2 SVGEGT. The CDR3 is made up of 15 amino acids. The DNA of the CDR3 is TGTGCCAGCATTAGTATACCAGGGGACAGAGAGACCCAGTACTTC. Its translation is CASISIPGDRETQYF.

The chain carries TRBV28 and TRBJ1-6; D gene unclear. The CDR3 runs to 14 residues. The V gene lost 2 bases and the J gene lost 9 bases, with 11 bases spanning the gap. The germline gives CDR1 MDHEN, CDR2 SYDVKM. DNA of the CDR3: TGTGCCAGCAGTTTAACGGGCTTCGGTTCACCCCTCCACTTT. It is translated as CASSLTGFGSPLHF.

This clonotype was detected a few times. V is TRBV15 and J is TRBJ2-7, with D tentatively TRBD1 (6 bases). The CDR3 covers 17 residues. V was trimmed by 5 bases and J by 4 bases, leaving 24 bases between them. Germline CDR1 reads LNHNV; CDR2 reads YYDKDF (reference sequence). The DNA for the CDR3 is TGTGCCACCAGCTCTACAACAACAGGGTCCGGGATTTACGAGCAGTACTTC. This gives the protein CATSSTTTGSGIYEQYF.